The 29 T cell receptor beta chains below come from one sample, sequenced in a study of siplizumab effects on memory and regulatory T cells. Sequencing was performed with immunoSEQ multiplex PCR; in TCRdb, only in-frame clones are kept and a portion is missing. The sample gives 70,000 or so clones, 75% to 95% of which show up once; over 25% is in the top ten. Sequencing was performed on CD8+ T cells sorted from blood. Receptors originate from a human donor in good health.

The V and J genes are TRBV6-5 and TRBJ2-7; D gene unclear. This CDR3 contains 16 residues. Germline values: CDR1 MNHEY, CDR2 SVGAGI. V gave up 2 bases and J gave up 0 bases, with 14 bases separating them. This chain's CDR3 is CASSYNLGASSYEQYF. CDR3 coding DNA: TGTGCCAGCAGTTACAATCTGGGCGCCAGCTCCTACGAGCAGTACTTC.

The chain uses TRBV27 and TRBJ2-5; no clear D gene. The germline V and J ends were trimmed by 2 bases and 0 bases, with 7 bases remaining between them. This CDR3 is 14 amino acids long. The germline V gene encodes CDR1 MNHEY and CDR2 SMNVEV (reference sequence). The CDR3 loop is CASSLSPDQETQYF. CDR3 nucleotides: TGTGCCAGCAGTTTAAGCCCGGACCAAGAGACCCAGTACTTC.

The V gene is TRBV5-4, the J gene TRBJ1-2; D possibly corresponds to TRBD1 (5 bases). Deletions cut 4 bases from V and 4 bases from J, with 20 bases between. The CDR3 has 16 residues. Germline-derived CDR1 and CDR2 are SGHNT and YYREEE (reference sequence). The CDR3 sequence: CASSRDGGEASYGYTF. CDR3 in DNA: TGTGCCAGCAGCCGCGATGGGGGGGAGGCCTCCTATGGCTACACCTTC.

The chain joins TRBV4-2 to TRBJ2-5, with TRBD1 as a possible D gene (6 bases). Germline loops: CDR1 LGHNA, CDR2 YNFKEQ. The V and J ends lost 2 bases and 4 bases respectively, with 11 bases between them. This CDR3 comprises 14 residues. CDR3: CASSQPQGRETQYF. The CDR3 DNA sequence: TGTGCCAGCAGCCAACCACAGGGACGAGAGACCCAGTACTTC.

This chain links TRBV5-4 with TRBJ1-2; 7 bases are shared with TRBD1. J gave up 5 bases and V 4 bases, and 5 bases lay outside the gene matches. CDR1 is SGHNT, CDR2 YYREEE, per germline (reference sequence). The CDR3 length is 13 residues. The CDR3 spells CASSAGTAYGYTF. The CDR3, as DNA: TGTGCCAGCAGCGCCGGGACAGCTTATGGCTACACCTTC.

V and J are TRBV11-1 and TRBJ2-3; D is possibly TRBD2 (6 bases). This CDR3 comprises 16 residues. Germline CDR1 and CDR2: SGHAT and FQDESV (reference sequence). Trimming took 5 bases from V and 4 from J, leaving 19 bases between them. In DNA form, the CDR3 reads TGTGCCAGCAGCAACCGACAGTTGCCGGGAGCAGATACGCAGTATTTT. Residues: CASSNRQLPGADTQYF.

The genes are TRBV6-6 and TRBJ2-7, with D possibly TRBD2 on 5 matching bases. Germline CDR1 and CDR2: MNHNY and SVGAGI (reference sequence). The CDR3 consists of 14 residues. The germline V and J ends were trimmed by 0 bases and 6 bases, with 12 bases remaining between them. The CDR3 sequence is CASSYSFGKGEQYF. As DNA, the CDR3 is TGTGCCAGCAGTTACTCGTTCGGGAAAGGCGAGCAGTACTTC.

This clone rates as medium-sized. The chain carries TRBV7-2 and TRBJ2-7, with D perhaps matching TRBD1 or TRBD2 (6 bases each). The CDR3 spans 14 residues. V was trimmed by 2 bases and J by 6 bases, leaving 14 bases between them. The V gene's germline CDR1 is SGHTA and CDR2 FQGNSA. The CDR3 spells CASSLLGGRGEQYF. For the CDR3, the DNA is TGTGCCAGCAGCTTACTGGGGGGCCGCGGCGAGCAGTACTTC. The full variable domain, rest sourced from reference TRBV7-2 and TRBJ2-7, is GAGVSQSPSNKVTEKGKDVELRCDPISGHTALYWYRQSLGQGLEFLIYFQGNSAPDKSGLPSDRFSAERTGGSVSTLTIQRTQQEDSAVYLCASSLLGGRGEQYFGPGTRLTVT.

The chain is built from TRBV7-3 and TRBJ2-1, with a tentative D call TRBD2 (5 bases). V was shortened by 1 base and J by 0 bases, with 10 bases between the two germline ends. The CDR3 runs 16 residues. CDR1 is SGHTA and CDR2 is FQGTGA in the germline V gene. The CDR3 bases are TGTGCCAGCAGCTTAAATCCGGGAAGCTCCTACAATGAGCAGTTCTTC. It translates to CASSLNPGSSYNEQFF.

V is TRBV21-1 and J is TRBJ2-7; the table names TRBD1, a call not compared with the DNA. TRBV21-1 is classified as a pseudogene. The length of the CDR3 is 14 residues. CDR3 nucleotides: TGTGCCAGCAGCAAAGCATTTGACACCTACGAGCAGTACTTC. It encodes CASSKAFDTYEQYF.

The table lists this clone with a count of one. The rearrangement joins TRBV19 to TRBJ2-2; unclear D gene. V was clipped by 3 bases and J by 7 bases, with 9 bases between them. The CDR3 is 13 residues long. Germline V lookup: CDR1 LNHDA, CDR2 SQIVND (reference sequence). The CDR3 sequence is CASSIVASGELFF. CDR3 sequence (DNA): TGTGCCAGTAGTATTGTGGCAAGCGGGGAGCTGTTTTTT.

This clone occurred once. J is TRBJ2-1 and V is TRBV7-3; TRBD2 agrees at 8 bases. This CDR3 has 16 residues. V was clipped by 3 bases and J by 6 bases; unmatched bases: 10. CDR1 is SGHTA and CDR2 is FQGTGA in the germline V gene. The CDR3 DNA reads as TGTGCCAGCAGCTTCCCCTCTAGCGGGCCCCCCAATGAGCAGTTCTTC. It yields the protein CASSFPSSGPPNEQFF.

The V gene is TRBV2, the J gene TRBJ2-7, with TRBD2 matching 9 bases. CDR1 SNHLY and CDR2 FYNNEI come from the germline V gene. The J segment lost 13 bases and the V segment lost 2 bases, leaving 6 bases of the junction unmatched. The CDR3 has 12 amino acids. This CDR3 reads CASSEFPREGYF. For the CDR3, the DNA is TGTGCCAGCAGTGAATTCCCGCGGGAGGGTTACTTC.

This chain connects TRBV4-1 to TRBJ2-7, with D tentatively TRBD1 (5 bases). CDR3 length equals 11 residues. Trimming cost V 6 bases and J 6 bases, with 9 bases left between them. Germline V lookup: CDR1 MGHRA, CDR2 YSYEKL. The CDR3 loop is CASSVGREQYF. The CDR3 DNA reads as TGCGCCAGCAGTGTGGGGCGCGAGCAGTACTTC.

The V call is TRBV4-1, the J call TRBJ1-1; D gene uncertain. V lost 0 bases to trimming and J lost 1 base, with 9 bases between them. The CDR3 consists of 15 residues. CDR1 and CDR2 from the germline V gene are MGHRA and YSYEKL. The CDR3 DNA reads as TGCGCCAGCAGCCAAGATCGAGGGCAGAACACTGAAGCTTTCTTT. Its protein is CASSQDRGQNTEAFF.

V gene TRBV7-3 combines with J gene TRBJ1-1, with D possibly being TRBD1 (5 bases). Germline CDR1 is SGHTA and CDR2 is FQGTGA. Trimming stripped 2 bases from V and 7 bases from J, with 8 bases between. The CDR3 contains 12 residues. The CDR3 DNA reads TGTGCCAGCAGCTTAGGGGGAGGTGAAGCTTTCTTT. This gives the protein CASSLGGGEAFF. The whole variable domain, remainder taken from reference TRBV7-3 and TRBJ1-1, is GAGVSQTPSNKVTEKGKYVELRCDPISGHTALYWYRQSLGQGPEFLIYFQGTGAADDSGLPNDRFFAVRPEGSVSTLKIQRTERGDSAVYLCASSLGGGEAFFGQGTRLTVV.

The rearrangement uses TRBV27 and TRBJ1-5, with D unresolved. Germline CDR1 and CDR2: MNHEY and SMNVEV (reference sequence). This CDR3 is 13 amino acids long. With 4 bases removed from V and 2 bases from J, the gap between germline ends came to 6 bases. The CDR3 region has the DNA TGTGCCAGCAGTTGGGATGGCAATCAGCCCCAGCATTTT. Translation: CASSWDGNQPQHF.

The chain is built from TRBV27 and TRBJ1-1; D unresolved. Germline V lookup: CDR1 MNHEY, CDR2 SMNVEV (reference sequence). The CDR3 runs to 14 residues. Between the trimmed V and J ends, which lost 0 bases and 4 bases, there was a span of 9 bases. The CDR3 sequence is CASSLSPRGTEAFF. The CDR3, as DNA: TGTGCCAGCAGTTTATCCCCCCGGGGCACTGAAGCTTTCTTT.

J is TRBJ2-5 and V is TRBV6-1; tentative D call: TRBD2 (6 bases). With 1 base removed from V and 3 bases from J, the gap between germline ends came to 12 bases. Looked up from germline, CDR1 is MNHNS and CDR2 is SASEGT. The CDR3 runs 15 residues. The CDR3 here is CASSEGLREKETQYF. The CDR3 DNA sequence: TGTGCCAGCAGTGAAGGTTTGCGGGAAAAAGAGACCCAGTACTTC.

This clone was counted between two and nine times. V gene TRBV7-9 combines with J gene TRBJ1-3, with 7 bases fitting TRBD1. The CDR3 loop spans 15 amino acids. Unmatched junction bases numbered 4, after V lost 4 bases and J lost 1 base. Germline CDR1 is SEHNR and CDR2 is FQNEAQ (reference sequence). Here the CDR3 DNA reads TGTGCCAGCAGCTCCAACAGGGGTTCTGGAAACACCATATATTTT. Protein: CASSSNRGSGNTIYF.

The rearrangement uses TRBV7-9 and TRBJ1-1, with D perhaps matching TRBD1 (6 bases). Germline V lookup: CDR1 SEHNR, CDR2 FQNEAQ (reference sequence). CDR3 length: 16 amino acids. The germline V and J ends were trimmed by 5 bases and 7 bases, with 23 bases remaining between them. In DNA form, the CDR3 reads TGTGCCAGCAGCCGTATTCAGGGGAAGGGGATCGTTGAAGCTTTCTTT. Translation gives CASSRIQGKGIVEAFF. The variable domain in full, with the rest retrieved from reference TRBV7-9 and TRBJ1-1, is DTGVSQNPRHKITKRGQNVTFRCDPISEHNRLYWYRQTLGQGPEFLTYFQNEAQLEKSRLLSDRFSAERPKGSFSTLEIQRTEQGDSAMYLCASSRIQGKGIVEAFFGQGTRLTVV.

The chain joins TRBV7-9 to TRBJ2-7, with TRBD2 matching 9 bases. The CDR3 contains 14 residues. With 4 bases clipped from V and 3 bases from J, the junction kept 4 bases outside the gene matches. Germline CDR1 is SEHNR and CDR2 is FQNEAQ (reference sequence). This CDR3 is CASSSGTSRYEQYF. The CDR3 DNA follows: TGTGCCAGCAGCTCCGGGACTAGCCGCTACGAGCAGTACTTC.

The chain is built from TRBV4-2 and TRBJ2-1; TRBD1 or TRBD2 may be the D gene (5 bases each). The germline V and J ends were trimmed by 6 bases and 10 bases, with 28 bases remaining between them. Germline V gene sequence: CDR1 LGHNA, CDR2 YNFKEQ. The CDR3 is made up of 17 amino acids. CDR3 sequence reads: CASSSGSRVVTGGEQFF. CDR3 nucleotide sequence: TGTGCCAGCAGTTCAGGGAGCCGGGTTGTCACAGGCGGAGAGCAGTTCTTC.

This chain links TRBV9 with TRBJ2-2, with 7 bases matching TRBD1. This CDR3 contains 15 residues. J lost 5 bases, V lost 3 bases, and 7 bases had no gene match. CDR1 and CDR2 (germline): SGDLS, YYNGEE. The CDR3 here is CASSDTGVGTGELFF. The CDR3 DNA reads as TGTGCCAGCAGCGACACAGGGGTAGGGACCGGGGAGCTGTTTTTT.

The chain is built from TRBV6-5 and TRBJ2-3, with 12 nucleotides matching TRBD2. The CDR3 loop spans 15 amino acids. The junction had 2 bases not matched to a gene; V was cut back by 2 bases and J by 5 bases. CDR1 and CDR2 from the germline V gene are MNHEY and SVGAGI. CDR3 amino acids: CASSYTSGGKDTQYF. CDR3 DNA sequence: TGTGCCAGCAGTTACACTAGCGGGGGGAAAGATACGCAGTATTTT.

The chain couples TRBV29-1 to TRBJ2-1, with 14 bases lining up with TRBD2. Germline lookup yields CDR1 SQVTM and CDR2 ANQGSEA. With 5 bases clipped from V and 2 bases from J, the junction kept 8 bases outside the gene matches. The CDR3 is made up of 17 amino acids. For the CDR3, the DNA is TGCAGCGTTTGGGGGACTAGCGGGAGTGAACCCTACAATGAGCAGTTCTTC. It encodes CSVWGTSGSEPYNEQFF.

This clone is termed medium-sized. This chain uses TRBV15 with TRBJ1-5; D might be TRBD1 (6 bases). From germline, CDR1 is LNHNV and CDR2 YYDKDF (reference sequence). CDR3 size: 14 residues. V lost 5 bases and J 7 bases, leaving 15 bases between the germline ends. CDR3 sequence: CATSGTGRWQPQHF. The DNA of the CDR3 is TGTGCCACCAGCGGAACAGGGAGATGGCAGCCCCAGCATTTT.

The rearrangement links TRBV7-8 to TRBJ2-7; 9 nucleotides match TRBD1. The CDR3 covers 15 residues. Germline CDR1 reads SGHVS; CDR2 reads FQNEAQ. Trimming took 3 bases from V and 5 from J; bases not matched to a gene: 8. The CDR3 sequence: CASSFRDRVPHEQYF. In DNA form, the CDR3 reads TGTGCCAGCAGCTTCCGGGACAGGGTCCCCCACGAGCAGTACTTC. The full variable domain, with the rest looked up from reference TRBV7-8 and TRBJ2-7, is GAGVSQSPRYKVAKRGQDVALRCDPISGHVSLFWYQQALGQGPEFLTYFQNEAQLDKSGLPSDRFFAERPEGSVSTLKIQRTQQEDSAVYLCASSFRDRVPHEQYFGPGTRLTVT.

The chain's CDR3 is CASSFEGGNQPQHF. In nucleotides, the CDR3 is TGTGCCAGCAGCTTCGAGGGAGGGAATCAGCCCCAGCATTTT. The V and J genes are TRBV7-9 and TRBJ1-5; no reliable D call. V was cut by 3 bases and J by 4 bases, with 10 bases left in between. CDR3 length: 14 residues. Looked up from germline, CDR1 is SEHNR and CDR2 is FQNEAQ (reference sequence).